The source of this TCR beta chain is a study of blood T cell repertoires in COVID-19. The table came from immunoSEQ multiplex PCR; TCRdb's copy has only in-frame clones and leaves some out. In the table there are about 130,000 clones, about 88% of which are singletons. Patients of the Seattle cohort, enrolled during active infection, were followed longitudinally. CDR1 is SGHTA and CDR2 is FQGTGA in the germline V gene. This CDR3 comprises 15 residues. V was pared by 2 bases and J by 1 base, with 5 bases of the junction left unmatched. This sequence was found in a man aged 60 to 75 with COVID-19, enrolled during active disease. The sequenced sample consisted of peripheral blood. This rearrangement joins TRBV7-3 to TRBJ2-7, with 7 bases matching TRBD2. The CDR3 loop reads CASSLEGGASYEQYF. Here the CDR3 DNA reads TGTGCCAGCAGCTTAGAGGGAGGGGCGTCCTACGAGCAGTACTTC. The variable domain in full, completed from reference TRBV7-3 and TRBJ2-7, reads GAGVSQTPSNKVTEKGKYVELRCDPISGHTALYWYRQSLGQGPEFLIYFQGTGAADDSGLPNDRFFAVRPEGSVSTLKIQRTERGDSAVYLCASSLEGGASYEQYFGPGTRLTVT.